These 30 T cell receptor beta chains originate from one sample sequenced in a study of blood T cells in healthy people across ages (dated by TCRdb to the mid-2010s). Libraries were constructed by 5' RACE. The instrument was an Illumina HiSeq 2500. A second PCR of 7 to 11 cycles was performed with a sample-barcoded 5' primer and a J-beta primer mix. TCRdb passed the public sequencing reads through fastp at Q25 and MiXCR, retaining productive beta sequences. Entries are consolidated by CDR3 protein sequence, retaining the most common genes and DNA. The sample table shows about 1,000,000 distinct CDR3 sequences, and over 35% are seen once. The top ten clonotypes cover approximately 20% of the sample. Sequencing was performed on blood. Receptors were obtained from an older woman in good health.

The chain employs TRBV27 and TRBJ2-3; D is ambiguous. Germline CDR1 MNHEY, CDR2 SMNVEV (reference sequence). The ends were cut back, 0 bases at V and 6 bases at J, with 13 bases in the middle. This CDR3 spans 15 amino acids. CDR3 sequence: CASSLSFRISDTQYF. CDR3 in DNA: TGTGCCAGCAGTTTATCCTTTAGGATTTCGGATACGCAGTATTTT.

This sequence joins TRBV4-3 and TRBJ2-3; tentatively, D is TRBD1 (5 bases). V was trimmed by 2 bases and J by 5 bases, leaving 17 bases between them. Germline V gene sequence: CDR1 LGHNA, CDR2 YSLEER. This CDR3 region has 16 residues. CDR3 loop: CASSQNGQGSRDTQYF. In DNA, the CDR3 is TGCGCCAGCAGCCAAAACGGGCAGGGTAGCCGAGATACGCAGTATTTT.

This rearrangement joins TRBV2 to TRBJ2-1; 9 positions agree with TRBD2. V was clipped by 4 bases and J by 7 bases; unmatched bases: 5. The CDR3 sequence is 14 residues long. Germline assignment: CDR1 SNHLY and CDR2 FYNNEI. CDR3 in DNA: TGTGCCAGCAGTGGGGCGGGAGGGCGGAATGAGCAGTTCTTC. Protein: CASSGAGGRNEQFF.

The chain has TRBV12-3 or TRBV12-4 and TRBJ2-5; 9 bases are shared with TRBD1. V gave up 6 bases and J gave up 0 bases; unmatched junction bases: 11. The CDR3 is made up of 17 amino acids. The CDR3 coding sequence is TGTGCCAGCAGCCAAAACAGGGGGCGCGGGTACCAAGAGACCCAGTACTTC. It encodes CASSQNRGRGYQETQYF.

In this sample, this clonotype turned up once. This chain connects TRBV15 to TRBJ2-3; D is perhaps TRBD1 (5 bases). CDR1 is LNHNV, CDR2 YYDKDF, per germline (reference sequence). With 1 base removed from V and 0 bases from J, the gap between germline ends came to 11 bases. The CDR3 runs to 16 residues. CDR3 region: CATSRAKTASTDTQYF. The CDR3 nucleotides read TGTGCCACCAGCAGAGCGAAGACAGCTAGCACAGATACGCAGTATTTT.

In the case of this clonotype: A junction boundary mismatches the germline segment, possibly from a read error. The rearrangement uses TRBV4-1 and TRBJ2-3; perhaps TRBD1 as D (7 bases). The CDR3 totals 15 residues. Germline V gene lookup returns CDR1 MGHRA and CDR2 YSYEKL. This chain's CDR3 is CASGQGGVSGDTQYF. The CDR3 bases are TGCGCCAGCGGCCAAGGGGGCGTCAGCGGGGATACGCAGTATTTT.

The sample holds one count of this clonotype. A read error may produce the germline difference seen at one junction end. J is TRBJ2-1 and V is TRBV7-2; tentatively, D is TRBD2 (6 bases). Germline values: CDR1 SGHTA, CDR2 FQGNSA. The CDR3 has 14 residues. The CDR3 nucleotides read TGTGTCAGCAGCCAGACTAGCTCCTACAATGAGCAGTTCTTC. As protein: CVSSQTSSYNEQFF.

The chain links TRBV10-3 to TRBJ2-7; no reliable D call. Per the germline V gene, CDR1 is ENHRY and CDR2 is SYGVKD. The CDR3 totals 19 residues. The germline V and J ends were trimmed by 0 bases and 1 base, with 22 bases remaining between them. The CDR3 region is CAISESVGRSDTGSYEQYF. The CDR3 region has the DNA TGTGCCATCAGTGAGTCGGTCGGCAGGTCTGACACCGGATCCTACGAGCAGTACTTC.

The gene calls are TRBV2 and TRBJ2-4, with a tentative D call TRBD1 (6 bases). The end of the DNA is better explained by TRBJ2-7, so the J call may be wrong. CDR3 length: 12 residues. CDR1 and CDR2 from the germline V gene are SNHLY and FYNNEI. The CDR3 spells CASRGAADEQYF. Written as DNA, the CDR3 is TGTGCCAGCAGGGGGGCTGCCGACGAGCAGTACTTC.

The chain links TRBV15 to TRBJ2-5; D is undetermined. The assigned J gene may be wrong: the sequence end matches TRBJ2-7 better. The CDR3 has 13 amino acids. Germline lookup yields CDR1 LNHNV and CDR2 YYDKDF (reference sequence). The CDR3 nucleotides read TGTGCCACCAGCAGAGATTTCATGGACGAGCAGTACTTC. The encoded protein is CATSRDFMDEQYF.

This clonotype was counted only a few times. This rearrangement joins TRBV12-3 or TRBV12-4 to TRBJ1-1, with a weak D call TRBD1 (5 bases). V was cut by 6 bases and J by 0 bases, with 26 bases left in between. The CDR3 spans 19 residues. CDR3 DNA: TGTGCCAGCAGCTTGGGTCCCCGGGGACTGACATTCATGAACACTGAAGCTTTCTTT. Translated, it gives CASSLGPRGLTFMNTEAFF.

The rearrangement joins TRBV24-1 to TRBJ2-6; 7 nucleotides match TRBD1. The length of the CDR3 is 18 residues. V was pared by 2 bases and J by 0 bases, with 6 bases of the junction left unmatched. CDR1 is KGHDR, CDR2 SFDVKD, per germline. CDR3 loop: CATSDSGTAISGANVLTF. In DNA form, the CDR3 reads TGTGCCACCAGTGATTCCGGGACAGCCATCTCTGGGGCCAACGTCCTGACTTTC.

This clonotype came up a few times. The genes are TRBV7-9 and TRBJ2-7, with 10 bases lining up with TRBD1. The CDR3 length is 17 residues. Germline loops: CDR1 SEHNR, CDR2 FQNEAQ (reference sequence). The ends lost 4 bases at V and 6 bases at J; junction bases unmatched: 15. CDR3 amino acids: CASSSTALRRDRGEQYF. In DNA, the CDR3 is TGTGCCAGCAGCTCTACGGCGTTGAGGCGGGACAGGGGCGAGCAGTACTTC.

This clonotype was detected only once. The chain couples TRBV9 to TRBJ1-1; D may be TRBD1 (5 bases). The CDR3 has 15 amino acids. Germline assignment: CDR1 SGDLS and CDR2 YYNGEE. With 4 bases removed from V and 2 bases from J, the gap between germline ends came to 15 bases. The CDR3 loop reads CASSLLPGRNTEAFF. For the CDR3, the DNA is TGTGCCAGCAGCCTCCTACCAGGGCGTAACACTGAAGCTTTCTTT.

The chain combines TRBV10-2 with TRBJ2-7, with 7 bases that match TRBD2. J was trimmed by 0 bases and V by 7 bases; bases with no gene match: 6. The CDR3 has 14 residues. The germline CDR1 and CDR2 sequences are WSHSY and SAAADI. The CDR3 here is CASKPPGGSYEQYF. In nucleotides, the CDR3 is TGCGCCAGCAAGCCTCCGGGGGGCTCCTACGAGCAGTACTTC.

The gene calls are TRBV20-1 and TRBJ2-5; TRBD2 matches at 8 bases. The CDR3 spans 12 residues. The germline V gene encodes CDR1 DFQATT and CDR2 SNEGSKA (reference sequence). The CDR3 protein is CSGRADQETQYF. The CDR3 DNA is TGCAGCGGGAGGGCCGACCAAGAGACCCAGTACTTC.

This clonotype was observed a handful of times. The chain combines TRBV7-2 with TRBJ2-7; the D is unclear. The germline V gene has CDR1 SGHTA and CDR2 FQGNSA. The CDR3 is made up of 14 amino acids. The V end lost 8 bases, the J end lost 5 bases, and 19 bases lay between the germline ends. The CDR3 DNA is TGTGCCAGCCAGCCAGCTAGGATTTCAAACGAGCAGTACTTC. Translated: CASQPARISNEQYF.

The J gene is TRBJ1-1, the V gene TRBV20-1, with TRBD1 identical over 11 bases. CDR3 size: 18 residues. J lost 11 bases, V lost 3 bases, and 23 bases had no gene match. Germline CDR1 reads DFQATT; CDR2 reads SNEGSKA (reference sequence). The CDR3 nucleotides read TGCAGTGCTAGTAGGACAGGGGGCGACGCCTTGAGTAGTAACGGTGCTTTCTTT. Amino acids: CSASRTGGDALSSNGAFF.

The chain recombines TRBV5-1 with TRBJ2-7, with 7 nucleotides matching TRBD1. V lost 5 bases and J lost 3; bases outside the gene matches: 8. Looked up from germline, CDR1 is SGHRS and CDR2 is YFSETQ. This CDR3 is 14 amino acids long. CDR3 coding DNA: TGCGCCAGCAGGCAAAGGGGGCGAGACTACGAGCAGTACTTC. It encodes CASRQRGRDYEQYF.

Comments on this clonotype: The germline gene is not matched at one end of the junction; a read error may be the cause. The chain carries TRBV6-5 and TRBJ2-4; 7 nucleotides match TRBD1. The CDR3 is made up of 11 amino acids. The germline CDR1 and CDR2 sequences are MNHEY and SVGAGI. The CDR3 protein is CAGSQGQEQYF. The CDR3 DNA sequence: TGTGCCGGCAGTCAAGGACAGGAGCAGTACTTC.

The chain joins TRBV28 to TRBJ2-1; D gene ambiguous. V shed 5 bases and J shed 8 bases, with 7 bases lying between them. CDR1 is MDHEN and CDR2 is SYDVKM in the germline V gene. The CDR3 runs to 11 residues. CDR3 in amino acids: CASSGVDEQFF. CDR3 nucleotides: TGTGCCAGCAGTGGGGTGGATGAGCAGTTCTTC. The full variable domain, its missing parts supplied by reference TRBV28 and TRBJ2-1, is DVKVTQSSRYLVKRTGEKVFLECVQDMDHENMFWYRQDPGLGLRLIYFSYDVKMKEKGDIPEGYSVSREKKERFSLILESASTNQTSMYLCASSGVDEQFFGPGTRLTVL.

The chain employs TRBV5-6 and TRBJ1-2, with no clear D. The CDR3 runs to 14 residues. CDR1 is SGHDT, CDR2 YYEEEE, per germline. V gave up 0 bases and J gave up 8 bases, with 14 bases separating them. The CDR3 is CASSLGGRLIGYTF. CDR3 in DNA: TGTGCCAGCAGCTTGGGTGGGAGACTTATCGGCTACACCTTC.

The chain uses TRBV14 and TRBJ1-1; a possible D gene is TRBD1 (5 bases). Germline CDR1 SGHDN, CDR2 FVKESK. Between the trimmed V and J ends, which lost 6 bases and 0 bases, there was a span of 8 bases. The CDR3 runs 13 residues. CDR3 region: CASRGEMNTEAFF. The CDR3 DNA sequence: TGTGCCAGCAGGGGGGAGATGAACACTGAAGCTTTCTTT.

Remarks on this clonotype: The junction departs from germline at one end; a sequencing error may be responsible. The J gene is TRBJ1-6, the V gene TRBV7-2; D is uncertain. The CDR3 loop spans 15 amino acids. The germline V gene encodes CDR1 SGHTA and CDR2 FQGNSA. The CDR3 sequence is CASSFGWGGSSPPHF. CDR3 bases: TGTGCCAGCAGCTTTGGGTGGGGAGGCTCCTCACCCCCCCACTTT.

This clonotype was observed at least ten times. A much larger clone lies one base from this, so it may be a read error. The chain uses TRBV15 and TRBJ2-5; D perhaps matches TRBD2 (6 bases). Germline CDR1 and CDR2: LNHNV and YYDKDF (reference sequence). V was pared by 1 base and J by 11 bases, with 17 bases between. The CDR3 runs to 14 residues. In DNA, the CDR3 is TGTGCCACCAGCAGAGGATCGGGAGTGGGTGAGCAGTACTTC. This sequence encodes CATSRGSGVGEQYF.

There are a few counts of this clonotype. Here the CDR3 DNA reads TGCAGCGTTGTCCCCACTGTCCTCGGGGGTGAGCAGTTCTTC. Translated: CSVVPTVLGGEQFF. The chain employs TRBV29-1 and TRBJ2-1, with a possible D match to TRBD2 (6 bases). Germline CDR1 is SQVTM and CDR2 is ANQGSEA. Trimming removed 4 bases from V and 9 bases from J, with 19 bases in between. The CDR3 runs 14 residues.

This clonotype was recorded a few times. The chain links TRBV5-5 to TRBJ2-1; 7 bases match TRBD1. After removal of 3 bases from V and 0 bases from J, the junction contained 18 bases not matched to a gene. Germline V gene data show CDR1 as SGHKS and CDR2 as YYEKEE (reference sequence). This CDR3 contains 20 residues. The CDR3 DNA sequence: TGTGCCAGCAGCTCCGACAGGGAAAGGTATGGGGACAGCTCCTACAATGAGCAGTTCTTC. Its protein is CASSSDRERYGDSSYNEQFF.

The J gene is TRBJ2-4, the V gene TRBV6-5; perhaps TRBD1 as D (5 bases). The tail of the sequence fits TRBJ2-7 better, so the J call may be wrong. CDR3 length equals 16 residues. Germline V CDR1 and CDR2: MNHEY, SVGAGI. The CDR3 region is CASSPPRTIGSYEQYF. For the CDR3, the DNA is TGTGCCAGCAGTCCCCCCCGGACAATAGGGTCCTACGAGCAGTACTTC.

J is TRBJ1-1 and V is TRBV7-9, with D maybe TRBD1 (6 bases). Germline CDR1 SEHNR, CDR2 FQNEAQ (reference sequence). The length of the CDR3 is 18 residues. Trimming removed 1 base at V and 5 bases at J, with 23 bases between. The CDR3 protein is CASSLVGGGTGGRTEAFF. The DNA of the CDR3 is TGTGCCAGCAGCTTAGTTGGAGGGGGGACGGGTGGTAGAACTGAAGCTTTCTTT.

The chain is built from TRBV30 and TRBJ2-3; D gene uncertain. The V end was cut by 3 bases, the J end by 5 bases, with 6 bases between. The CDR3 has 11 amino acids. Germline V lookup: CDR1 GTSNPN, CDR2 SVGIG (reference sequence). This chain's CDR3 is CAWRAEDTQYF. DNA of the CDR3: TGTGCCTGGAGGGCGGAAGATACGCAGTATTTT. Using reference TRBV30 and TRBJ2-3 for the parts outside the CDR3, the full variable domain is SQTIHQWPATLVQPVGSPLSLECTVEGTSNPNLYWYRQAAGRGLQLLFYSVGIGQISSEVPQNLSASRPQDRQFILSSKKLLLSDSGFYLCAWRAEDTQYFGPGTRLTVL.